The 26 T cell receptor beta chains given below trace back to one sample, sequenced in a study of early T cells in non-severe SARS-CoV-2 infection. MiXCR, applied by TCRdb to the 5' RACE reads, yields one record per CDR3 protein. Of about 54,000 distinct CDR3 sequences in the sample, about 8% were seen once. The starting material was whole blood, obtained at baseline. All receptors derive from an adult who was a healthcare worker with PCR-confirmed SARS-CoV-2 infection or an uninfected control (not recorded which).

The chain combines TRBV29-1 with TRBJ2-7; D call uncertain. Germline CDR1 reads SQVTM; CDR2 reads ANQGSEA. Trimming shortened V by 6 bases and J by 0 bases, and 6 bases separated the two germline ends. The CDR3 length is 11 residues. CDR3 sequence reads: CSVTSSYEQYF. The CDR3 bases are TGCAGCGTGACTTCCTCCTACGAGCAGTACTTC.

This clonotype has ten or more counts. The chain links TRBV20-1 to TRBJ2-7; 7 bases are a match to TRBD2. The CDR3 consists of 13 residues. CDR1 is DFQATT, CDR2 SNEGSKA, per germline (reference sequence). The junction had 5 bases not matched to a gene; V was cut back by 3 bases and J by 3 bases. The CDR3 DNA is TGCAGTGCTAGTAAGGCTAGCGGCTACGAGCAGTACTTC. It codes for CSASKASGYEQYF.

This clonotype was found many times. The V and J genes are TRBV7-9 and TRBJ2-7; D is undetermined. V lost 1 base, J lost 7 bases, and 8 bases lay in between. The CDR3 totals 12 residues. From germline, CDR1 is SEHNR and CDR2 FQNEAQ (reference sequence). The CDR3 sequence is CASSLGRNEQYF. CDR3 sequence (DNA): TGTGCCAGCAGCTTAGGTCGAAATGAGCAGTACTTC.

The chain recombines TRBV19 with TRBJ1-5, with D maybe TRBD1 (5 bases). The V and J ends lost 5 bases and 2 bases respectively, with 16 bases between them. CDR1 LNHDA and CDR2 SQIVND come from the germline V gene (reference sequence). This CDR3 has 16 amino acids. The CDR3 DNA is TGTGCCAGTAGTCAGGCCGGACACGGGGGCAATCAGCCCCAGCATTTT. Its translation: CASSQAGHGGNQPQHF.

This clonotype was observed many times. The chain is built from TRBV29-1 and TRBJ2-7; perhaps TRBD1 as D (6 bases). CDR1 is SQVTM, CDR2 ANQGSEA, per germline. With 4 bases removed from V and 10 bases from J, the gap between germline ends came to 17 bases. The CDR3 is made up of 12 amino acids. The CDR3, as DNA: TGCAGCGTTGCGGTCCCCCGAGGGGGACAGTACTTC. Its protein product is CSVAVPRGGQYF.

The chain employs TRBV7-2 and TRBJ2-5; D unresolved. This CDR3 region has 11 residues. The V end lost 3 bases, the J end lost 10 bases, and 9 bases lay between the germline ends. The V gene's germline CDR1 is SGHTA and CDR2 FQGNSA. The CDR3 region is CASSFSVNQYF. CDR3 in DNA: TGTGCCAGCAGCTTTTCGGTGAACCAGTACTTC.

This clonotype was counted many times. This chain's CDR3 is CASSFRGYAGELFF. CDR3 nucleotides: TGTGCCAGCAGTTTCAGGGGGTACGCCGGGGAGCTGTTTTTT. The chain combines TRBV27 with TRBJ2-2; the match to TRBD1 covers 7 bases. Germline CDR1 is MNHEY and CDR2 is SMNVEV (reference sequence). After removal of 3 bases from V and 6 bases from J, the junction contained 4 bases not matched to a gene. This CDR3 spans 14 amino acids.

This clonotype came up many times. The V and J genes are TRBV27 and TRBJ2-7; 9 nucleotides line up with TRBD2. CDR3 length: 14 residues. J lost 4 bases, V lost 3 bases, and 4 bases had no gene match. Germline lookup yields CDR1 MNHEY and CDR2 SMNVEV (reference sequence). CDR3 nucleotide sequence: TGTGCCAGCAGTTTTGGTAGCGGGAGTTACGAGCAGTACTTC. Amino acid sequence: CASSFGSGSYEQYF.

This chain links TRBV6-5 with TRBJ2-5, with D perhaps TRBD1 or TRBD2 (5 bases each). This CDR3 has 14 residues. Deletions cut 0 bases from V and 4 bases from J, with 9 bases between. CDR1 and CDR2 (germline): MNHEY, SVGAGI. In DNA form, the CDR3 reads TGTGCCAGCAGTTACTCGATTGGGGGAGAGACCCAGTACTTC. Its translation is CASSYSIGGETQYF.

The V gene is TRBV20-1, the J gene TRBJ2-1; D gene uncertain. The CDR3 length is 15 residues. V was trimmed by 1 base and J by 4 bases, leaving 14 bases between them. Germline CDR1 reads DFQATT; CDR2 reads SNEGSKA (reference sequence). The CDR3 reads CSARVILTAYNEQFF. CDR3 nucleotides: TGCAGTGCTAGAGTCATCCTTACCGCTTACAATGAGCAGTTCTTC.

This clonotype has ten or more counts. V usage is TRBV6-5 and J usage is TRBJ2-2; TRBD2 is a possible D gene (7 bases). This CDR3 region has 14 residues. Germline assignment: CDR1 MNHEY and CDR2 SVGAGI. Deletions cut 8 bases from V and 6 bases from J, with 16 bases between. The CDR3 nucleotides are TGTGCCAGCCTAGGGGGGGCTGGGGCCGGGGAGCTGTTTTTT. It encodes CASLGGAGAGELFF.

Remarks on this clonotype: A read error may account for a junction end that differs from germline. This sequence joins TRBV30 and TRBJ1-2; D is unresolved. CDR1 GTSNPN and CDR2 SVGIG come from the germline V gene (reference sequence). The CDR3 is made up of 15 amino acids. The CDR3 DNA follows: TGTGCCTGGAGCGTGATGTGCAGCACCTACTATGGCTACACATTC. This translates into CAWSVMCSTYYGYTF.

This clonotype has just a few counts. The chain uses TRBV20-1 and TRBJ2-2; D might be TRBD1 or TRBD2, each matching 6 bases. CDR1 is DFQATT, CDR2 SNEGSKA, per germline (reference sequence). V lost 5 bases and J 1 base, leaving 14 bases between the germline ends. The CDR3 has 15 amino acids. The chain's CDR3 is CSALRRDMNTGELFF. In DNA, the CDR3 is TGCAGTGCTCTTCGGCGGGACATGAACACCGGGGAGCTGTTTTTT.

This clonotype was detected many times. The chain employs TRBV5-4 and TRBJ2-5, with D uncertain. CDR1 and CDR2 from the germline V gene are SGHNT and YYREEE (reference sequence). This CDR3 is built from 15 residues. V lost 0 bases, J lost 4 bases, and 13 bases lay in between. The CDR3 region has the DNA TGTGCCAGCAGCTTGGTTGGCTCAACCGGAGAGACCCAGTACTTC. Amino acids: CASSLVGSTGETQYF.

This clonotype showed up just a few times. The V and J genes are TRBV15 and TRBJ2-3; TRBD2 matches 13 bases. The length of the CDR3 is 17 residues. V was clipped by 3 bases and J by 3 bases; unmatched bases: 6. Germline V gene sequence: CDR1 LNHNV, CDR2 YYDKDF (reference sequence). This CDR3 reads CATSSPRTSGRTDTQYF. CDR3 nucleotide sequence: TGTGCCACCAGCAGCCCGAGGACTAGCGGGAGAACAGATACGCAGTATTTT. Looking up the rest from reference TRBV15 and TRBJ2-3 gives the full variable domain: DAMVIQNPRYQVTQFGKPVTLSCSQTLNHNVMYWYQQKSSQAPKLLFHYYDKDFNNEADTPDNFQSRRPNTSFCFLDIRSPGLGDTAMYLCATSSPRTSGRTDTQYFGPGTRLTVL.

This chain uses TRBV13 with TRBJ2-7, with TRBD1 identical over 10 bases. V was pared by 5 bases and J by 4 bases, with 8 bases of the junction left unmatched. Germline V gene data show CDR1 as PRHDT and CDR2 as FYEKMQ (reference sequence). This CDR3 region has 15 residues. CDR3 loop: CASSLGTGAGYEQYF. In DNA, the CDR3 is TGTGCCAGCAGCCTCGGGACAGGGGCCGGATACGAGCAGTACTTC.

The J gene is TRBJ1-4, the V gene TRBV5-1; 10 bases agree with TRBD1. Germline V gene data show CDR1 as SGHRS and CDR2 as YFSETQ. The CDR3 length is 14 residues. Germline trimming cut 3 bases from V and 8 bases from J; bases unmatched to any gene: 4. Written as DNA, the CDR3 is TGCGCCAGCAGCTCCGGGACAGGGGACGAAAAACTGTTTTTT. Translation: CASSSGTGDEKLFF.

This clonotype was seen repeatedly, ten times or more. The chain couples TRBV14 to TRBJ1-3; D is uncertain. The V end was cut by 2 bases, the J end by 2 bases, with 7 bases between. This CDR3 is built from 14 residues. From germline, CDR1 is SGHDN and CDR2 FVKESK. The CDR3 DNA reads TGTGCCAGCAGCCAACGCGGGACTGGAAACACCATATATTTT. Its translation is CASSQRGTGNTIYF.

This clonotype was detected many times. V gene TRBV9 combines with J gene TRBJ1-1; D ambiguous. CDR3 size: 14 residues. Germline CDR1 and CDR2: SGDLS and YYNGEE. The V gene lost 5 bases and the J gene lost 4 bases, with 15 bases spanning the gap. CDR3 coding DNA: TGTGCCAGCAGTCCTCAGCCTTCTACCACTGAAGCTTTCTTT. Translation gives CASSPQPSTTEAFF.

V usage is TRBV7-8 and J usage is TRBJ1-1, with D perhaps matching TRBD1 (6 bases). Looked up from germline, CDR1 is SGHVS and CDR2 is FQNEAQ. V was shortened by 3 bases and J by 1 base, with 12 bases between the two germline ends. The CDR3 extends over 15 amino acids. This chain's CDR3 is CASSFRGAGNTEAFF. DNA of the CDR3: TGTGCCAGCAGCTTCAGGGGCGCGGGGAACACTGAAGCTTTCTTT.

Of note for this clonotype: Sequence at one end of the junction differs from germline and may be a read error. The CDR3 sequence is CAISLSNLLRGEQFF. CDR3 coding DNA: TGTGCCATCAGCTTGTCGAACCTCCTGCGGGGTGAGCAGTTCTTC. The V and J genes are TRBV7-6 and TRBJ2-1; the D gene is possibly TRBD2 (6 bases). The V gene's germline CDR1 is SGHVS and CDR2 FNYEAQ. This CDR3 comprises 15 residues.

This clonotype was detected only a few times. The chain couples TRBV29-1 to TRBJ2-1, with no clear D. The CDR3 covers 11 residues. CDR1 and CDR2 from the germline V gene are SQVTM and ANQGSEA. CDR3 amino acids: CTAPVDNEQFF. The CDR3 nucleotides are TGCACCGCTCCCGTGGACAATGAGCAGTTCTTC.

The rearrangement joins TRBV18 to TRBJ1-1; D gene ambiguous. V dropped 2 bases and J dropped 1 base, with 8 bases sitting between them. CDR1 and CDR2 (germline): KGHSH, LQKENI. This CDR3 is 14 amino acids long. This CDR3 is CASSPVNSNTEAFF. CDR3 sequence (DNA): TGTGCCAGCTCACCAGTTAACTCGAACACTGAAGCTTTCTTT.

In this sample, this clonotype turned up many times. V gene TRBV20-1 combines with J gene TRBJ2-5; D unclear. This CDR3 has 10 residues. Germline CDR1 and CDR2: DFQATT and SNEGSKA (reference sequence). V was shortened by 5 bases and J by 2 bases, with 3 bases between the two germline ends. The CDR3 sequence: CSARQETQYF. CDR3 nucleotide sequence: TGCAGTGCTCGTCAAGAGACCCAGTACTTC.

The rearrangement uses TRBV4-1 and TRBJ2-7; either TRBD1 or TRBD2 may supply D (5 bases each). The CDR3 sequence is 15 residues long. Germline-derived CDR1 and CDR2 are MGHRA and YSYEKL. V dropped 7 bases and J dropped 4 bases, with 20 bases sitting between them. The CDR3 reads CASKVNDQGGYEQYF. The CDR3 DNA sequence: TGCGCCAGCAAGGTTAACGACCAGGGCGGGTACGAGCAGTACTTC.

This chain uses TRBV7-2 with TRBJ2-2; 8 positions match TRBD2. The CDR3 totals 12 residues. Germline trimming cut 10 bases from V and 9 bases from J; bases unmatched to any gene: 7. Germline assignment: CDR1 SGHTA and CDR2 FQGNSA. Here the CDR3 DNA reads TGTGCCACCCTCGGGGGGGCCTGGGAGCTGTTTTTT. This gives the protein CATLGGAWELFF.